These 27 T cell receptor beta chains share one sample of origin, sequenced in a study of shared clonotypes between healthy human individuals. Generated by immunoSEQ multiplex PCR, the TCRdb table keeps only in-frame clones and is missing some. This table holds more than 2,000,000 clones, roughly 92% found once. Sequenced sample: naive CD4+ T cells sorted from blood. Subset here: CD45RA+ positively selected. The receptor set was obtained from a man in his late teens or twenties in good health.

This clone appeared a few times. The gene calls are TRBV18 and TRBJ1-2, with D tentatively TRBD1 (5 bases). V lost 2 bases to trimming and J lost 8 bases, with 12 bases between them. The CDR3 runs to 13 residues. CDR1 is KGHSH and CDR2 is LQKENI in the germline V gene. The CDR3 reads CASSPAFTGGYTF. In DNA form, the CDR3 reads TGTGCCAGCTCACCAGCTTTCACAGGAGGCTACACCTTC.

The chain links TRBV9 to TRBJ2-5; D possibly matches TRBD1 or TRBD2 (5 bases each). There are 14 residues in the CDR3. V was trimmed by 3 bases and J by 0 bases, leaving 9 bases between them. The germline gives CDR1 SGDLS, CDR2 YYNGEE. CDR3 residues: CASSGDPNQETQYF. As DNA, the CDR3 is TGTGCCAGCAGCGGGGACCCTAACCAAGAGACCCAGTACTTC.

Comments on this clone: Sequence at one end of the junction differs from germline and may be a read error. This sequence joins TRBV5-5 and TRBJ1-3; D is perhaps TRBD1 (6 bases). The CDR3 has 14 amino acids. Germline V CDR1 and CDR2: SGHKS, YYEKEE (reference sequence). The CDR3: CASSSDSSRNTIYF. The CDR3 DNA reads TGTGCCAGCAGCTCGGACAGCTCTCGAAACACCATATATTTT.

The J gene is TRBJ1-2, the V gene TRBV2; 8 bases line up with TRBD1. Trimming at V came to 5 bases and at J to 7 bases, leaving 12 bases not matched to a gene. Germline V gene sequence: CDR1 SNHLY, CDR2 FYNNEI. The CDR3 extends over 15 amino acids. The CDR3 reads CASSPMPGQVGGYTF. In nucleotides, the CDR3 is TGTGCCAGCAGTCCTATGCCGGGACAGGTCGGTGGCTACACCTTC.

The gene calls are TRBV9 and TRBJ1-4, with D perhaps TRBD1 (6 bases). Trimming stripped 3 bases from V and 3 bases from J, with 9 bases between. Germline CDR1 is SGDLS and CDR2 is YYNGEE. The CDR3 loop spans 14 amino acids. The CDR3 region has the DNA TGTGCCAGCAGCGAGAGGGGGGCTAATGAAAAACTGTTTTTT. Translation: CASSERGANEKLFF.

This clone occurred once. This sequence joins TRBV15 and TRBJ2-1; TRBD1 matches at 9 bases. CDR1 is LNHNV and CDR2 is YYDKDF in the germline V gene (reference sequence). This CDR3 spans 15 amino acids. Germline trimming cut 4 bases from V and 6 bases from J; bases unmatched to any gene: 7. The CDR3 is CATSKRTGDGNEQFF. In nucleotides, the CDR3 is TGTGCCACCAGCAAAAGGACAGGGGATGGCAATGAGCAGTTCTTC. The whole variable domain, remainder taken from reference TRBV15 and TRBJ2-1, is DAMVIQNPRYQVTQFGKPVTLSCSQTLNHNVMYWYQQKSSQAPKLLFHYYDKDFNNEADTPDNFQSRRPNTSFCFLDIRSPGLGDTAMYLCATSKRTGDGNEQFFGPGTRLTVL.

The rearrangement joins TRBV29-1 to TRBJ2-4; 9 positions match TRBD1. V was pared by 2 bases and J by 7 bases, with 3 bases of the junction left unmatched. CDR3 length equals 13 residues. Germline loops: CDR1 SQVTM, CDR2 ANQGSEA. The CDR3 protein is CSVELDRGNIQYF. The CDR3 DNA reads as TGCAGCGTTGAACTGGACAGGGGTAACATTCAGTACTTC.

This clone was seen once. The chain joins TRBV5-4 to TRBJ1-1; TRBD1 might be the D (5 bases). Germline values: CDR1 SGHNT, CDR2 YYREEE (reference sequence). Trimming took off 4 bases at V and 1 base at J, with 8 bases between the two ends. The CDR3 runs to 13 residues. CDR3 loop: CASSRQQNTEAFF. The DNA of the CDR3 is TGTGCCAGCAGCCGACAGCAGAACACTGAAGCTTTCTTT.

About this clone itself: Other nucleotide sequences in the sample specify the same CDR3. The V and J genes are TRBV5-1 and TRBJ2-1; 13 bases match TRBD2. The CDR3 covers 15 residues. The V gene end was trimmed by 4 bases and the J gene end by 5 bases; junction bases not matched to a gene: 3. CDR1 is SGHRS and CDR2 is YFSETQ in the germline V gene. DNA for the CDR3: TGCGCCAGCAGCACCGGGACTAGCGGGAACAATGAGCAGTTCTTC. Amino acids: CASSTGTSGNNEQFF.

The CDR3 DNA sequence: TGTGCCATCAGCGACCAACAAGACTATGGCTACACCTTC. Residues: CAISDQQDYGYTF. The V gene is TRBV10-3, the J gene TRBJ1-2; D not certain. In germline, CDR1 is ENHRY, CDR2 SYGVKD. CDR3 length equals 13 residues. Trimming took 6 bases from V and 3 from J, leaving 11 bases between them.

Only one count was recorded for this clone. This chain connects TRBV6-5 to TRBJ1-2, with 8 bases identical to TRBD1. With V trimmed by 8 bases and J by 7 bases, 6 bases remained unmatched. Germline V lookup: CDR1 MNHEY, CDR2 SVGAGI. This CDR3 spans 12 amino acids. The CDR3 loop reads CASGQGFRGYTF. In nucleotides, the CDR3 is TGTGCCAGCGGACAGGGCTTCCGTGGCTACACCTTC.

The chain carries TRBV10-1 and TRBJ2-1; the match to TRBD2 covers 9 bases. There are 16 residues in the CDR3. Trimming removed 6 bases from V and 9 bases from J; junction bases left unmatched: 15. Germline values: CDR1 WNHNN, CDR2 SYGVQD (reference sequence). CDR3 bases: TGCGCCAGCAGCGCCCAGGCGGGGGGGCCTAAAACTGAGCAGTTCTTC. Translation: CASSAQAGGPKTEQFF.

The chain couples TRBV13 to TRBJ2-3; tentative D call: TRBD1 (5 bases). CDR1 is PRHDT, CDR2 FYEKMQ, per germline (reference sequence). V lost 1 base, J lost 4 bases, and 9 bases lay in between. The CDR3 contains 14 residues. Here the CDR3 DNA reads TGTGCCAGCAGCTTAGTTAGGGGCGCAGATACGCAGTATTTT. This translates into CASSLVRGADTQYF.

This chain uses TRBV6-5 with TRBJ1-2; 12 bases align to TRBD1. CDR1 and CDR2 (germline): MNHEY, SVGAGI. V was pared by 0 bases and J by 8 bases, with 4 bases of the junction left unmatched. This CDR3 contains 15 residues. The CDR3 bases are TGTGCCAGCAGTTACTCGGGACAGGGGGCCGGGGGCTACACCTTC. Amino acids: CASSYSGQGAGGYTF.

V is TRBV5-4 and J is TRBJ2-3; the match to TRBD2 covers 8 bases. Germline CDR1 and CDR2: SGHNT and YYREEE (reference sequence). Trimming removed 4 bases from V and 1 base from J; junction bases left unmatched: 2. This CDR3 spans 14 amino acids. CDR3 nucleotides: TGTGCCAGCAGCCGGGAGGGTCGCACAGATACGCAGTATTTT. Encoded protein: CASSREGRTDTQYF. Full variable domain (outside the CDR3, taken from reference TRBV5-4 and TRBJ2-3): ETGVTQSPTHLIKTRGQQVTLRCSSQSGHNTVSWYQQALGQGPQFIFQYYREEENGRGNFPPRFSGLQFPNYSSELNVNALELDDSALYLCASSREGRTDTQYFGPGTRLTVL.

V gene TRBV10-3 combines with J gene TRBJ2-2; TRBD2 matches 12 bases. This CDR3 region has 16 residues. Trimming took 6 bases from V and 7 from J; bases not matched to a gene: 9. The germline CDR1 and CDR2 sequences are ENHRY and SYGVKD. The DNA of the CDR3 is TGTGCCATCAGCTCTTCTAGCGGGGGGGCTGACGGGGAGCTGTTTTTT. Translating gives CAISSSSGGADGELFF.

V usage is TRBV7-9 and J usage is TRBJ2-1; D is possibly TRBD2 (5 bases). CDR3 length: 16 amino acids. Germline assignment: CDR1 SEHNR and CDR2 FQNEAQ (reference sequence). The germline V and J ends were trimmed by 5 bases and 5 bases, with 19 bases remaining between them. This CDR3 reads CASSRLKLDAHNEQFF. CDR3 DNA sequence: TGTGCCAGCAGCCGATTGAAACTAGACGCTCACAATGAGCAGTTCTTC.

This rearrangement joins TRBV30 to TRBJ2-7, with no clear D. The germline V gene has CDR1 GTSNPN and CDR2 SVGIG (reference sequence). This CDR3 spans 15 amino acids. Trimming cost V 2 bases and J 2 bases, with 16 bases left between them. CDR3 nucleotide sequence: TGTGCCTGGAGTATAGACCTATCGGTCGCCTACGAGCAGTACTTC. Encoded protein: CAWSIDLSVAYEQYF.

This clone appeared once. The chain carries TRBV19 and TRBJ2-3, with D tentatively TRBD2 (5 bases). This CDR3 region has 17 residues. Per the germline V gene, CDR1 is LNHDA and CDR2 is SQIVND (reference sequence). The V and J ends lost 3 bases and 0 bases respectively, with 16 bases between them. The CDR3 here is CASSILGLTSSTDTQYF. For the CDR3, the DNA is TGTGCCAGTAGTATTCTCGGACTCACTTCTAGCACAGATACGCAGTATTTT.

The chain joins TRBV5-1 to TRBJ1-4; D is undetermined. The CDR3 loop spans 14 amino acids. Germline V lookup: CDR1 SGHRS, CDR2 YFSETQ. Trimming took 0 bases from V and 5 from J, leaving 8 bases between them. The CDR3 spells CASSLELGNEKLFF. The CDR3 DNA sequence: TGCGCCAGCAGCTTGGAACTGGGGAATGAAAAACTGTTTTTT.

Of note for this clone: In the same sample, other DNA sequences code for this CDR3. The chain is built from TRBV5-1 and TRBJ1-3, with D unclear. This CDR3 comprises 14 residues. V was pared by 2 bases and J by 1 base, with 7 bases between. Germline V gene sequence: CDR1 SGHRS, CDR2 YFSETQ. The CDR3, as DNA: TGCGCCAGCAGCTTTGAGGGTTCTGGAAACACCATATATTTT. Protein: CASSFEGSGNTIYF. Variable domain in full (rest from reference TRBV5-1 and TRBJ1-3): KAGVTQTPRYLIKTRGQQVTLSCSPISGHRSVSWYQQTPGQGLQFLFEYFSETQRNKGNFPGRFSGRQFSNSRSEMNVSTLELGDSALYLCASSFEGSGNTIYFGEGSWLTVV.

This chain connects TRBV19 to TRBJ1-4; D not certain. The CDR3 is made up of 13 amino acids. The germline V and J ends were trimmed by 7 bases and 8 bases, with 14 bases remaining between them. CDR1 LNHDA and CDR2 SQIVND come from the germline V gene (reference sequence). The CDR3, as DNA: TGTGCCAGTAACCCCGCGGGGTCCGAAAAACTGTTTTTT. This encodes CASNPAGSEKLFF. The full variable domain, with the rest looked up from reference TRBV19 and TRBJ1-4, is DGGITQSPKYLFRKEGQNVTLSCEQNLNHDAMYWYRQDPGQGLRLIYYSQIVNDFQKGDIAEGYSVSREKKESFPLTVTSAQKNPTAFYLCASNPAGSEKLFFGSGTQLSVL.

V and J are TRBV6-6 and TRBJ2-2; a possible D gene is TRBD1 (5 bases). CDR1 and CDR2 from the germline V gene are MNHNY and SVGAGI (reference sequence). The V end lost 5 bases, the J end lost 6 bases, and 10 bases lay between the germline ends. This CDR3 comprises 13 residues. The CDR3 is CASSASGPGELFF. CDR3 DNA sequence: TGTGCCAGCAGTGCGTCAGGGCCCGGGGAGCTGTTTTTT.

The chain links TRBV6-7 to TRBJ2-3; the match to TRBD2 covers 12 bases. TRBV6-7 qualifies as an ORF whose function is uncertain. After removal of 6 bases from V and 0 bases from J, the junction contained 19 bases not matched to a gene. The CDR3 covers 21 residues. As DNA, the CDR3 is TGTGCCAGCAGCCACAGGGCGTTCGGACTAGCGGGGTCTACTAGCACAGATACGCAGTATTTT. Amino acid sequence: CASSHRAFGLAGSTSTDTQYF.

V usage is TRBV30 and J usage is TRBJ2-5, with D perhaps being TRBD1 or TRBD2 (6 bases each). Germline lookup yields CDR1 GTSNPN and CDR2 SVGIG (reference sequence). The CDR3 totals 15 residues. V was trimmed by 2 bases and J by 5 bases, leaving 18 bases between them. The CDR3 protein is CAWSLGHLGGETQYF. The CDR3 DNA reads as TGTGCCTGGAGTTTGGGGCACCTAGGGGGGGAGACCCAGTACTTC.

This chain uses TRBV5-5 with TRBJ2-7; 7 nucleotides line up with TRBD1. The CDR3 has 13 residues. Germline V lookup: CDR1 SGHKS, CDR2 YYEKEE (reference sequence). Trimming at V came to 2 bases and at J to 2 bases, leaving 1 base not matched to a gene. This CDR3 is CASSFDRAYEQYF. The DNA of the CDR3 is TGTGCCAGCAGCTTCGACAGGGCCTACGAGCAGTACTTC.

This clone was detected only once. Other nucleotide sequences from this sample produce the same CDR3. The V call is TRBV9, the J call TRBJ2-2; D ambiguous. Germline V gene data show CDR1 as SGDLS and CDR2 as YYNGEE. Trimming stripped 0 bases from V and 2 bases from J, with 5 bases between. The CDR3 totals 14 residues. Here the CDR3 reads CASSVEGNTGELFF. CDR3 bases: TGTGCCAGCAGCGTAGAAGGTAACACCGGGGAGCTGTTTTTT. Together with reference TRBV9 and TRBJ2-2, the CDR3 gives the full variable domain: DSGVTQTPKHLITATGQRVTLRCSPRSGDLSVYWYQQSLDQGLQFLIQYYNGEERAKGNILERFSAQQFPDLHSELNLSSLELGDSALYFCASSVEGNTGELFFGEGSRLTVL.